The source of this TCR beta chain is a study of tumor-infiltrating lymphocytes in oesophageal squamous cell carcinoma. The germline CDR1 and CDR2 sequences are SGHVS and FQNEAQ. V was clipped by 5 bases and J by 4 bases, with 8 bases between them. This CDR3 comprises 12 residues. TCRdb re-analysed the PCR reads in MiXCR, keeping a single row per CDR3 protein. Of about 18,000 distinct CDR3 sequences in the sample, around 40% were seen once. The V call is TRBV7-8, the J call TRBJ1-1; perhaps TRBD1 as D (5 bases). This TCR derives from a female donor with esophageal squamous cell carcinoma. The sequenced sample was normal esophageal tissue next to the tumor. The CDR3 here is CASSEGLTEAFF. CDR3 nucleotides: TGTGCCAGCAGCGAGGGGCTCACTGAAGCTTTCTTT.